This T cell receptor beta chain was profiled in a study of blood T cell repertoires in COVID-19. Study context: Specimens from acute and convalescent COVID-19 originated in the United States, Italy and Spain. PBMCs, B-cell-depleted T cells, or T cells were the source of the cDNA or gDNA that made up the material.

Clones were read by immunoSEQ multiplex PCR, and TCRdb kept only the in-frame ones, dropping some. The profile shows over 250,000 clones, over 65% of them singletons. Trimming cost V 5 bases and J 4 bases; bases outside gene matches: 15. Germline-derived CDR1 and CDR2 are SNHLY and FYNNEI. The CDR3 runs to 18 residues. Sequences were obtained from peripheral blood. This receptor was identified in a woman older than 75 with acute or convalescent COVID-19. The chain joins TRBV2 to TRBJ2-5; 11 bases line up with TRBD2. The CDR3 DNA reads as TGTGCCAGCAGTCTCCTCCTTACCATCGGACTAGCGGGAGAGACCCAGTACTTC. Amino acids: CASSLLLTIGLAGETQYF.